This T cell receptor (beta chain) appears in the sequencing data of a study of technical replicates of blood from a handful of donors. Some clones are missing from TCRdb's copy, which holds only in-frame ones; the method was immunoSEQ multiplex PCR. The sample consists of 95,000 to 100,000 clones, around 95% of them appearing once. The sample comprised T cells isolated from PBMCs. This clonotype was sampled from a human donor in good health.

Here the CDR3 DNA reads TGTGCCAGCAGCGGGGGGGAGACCCAGTACTTC. Translated, it gives CASSGGETQYF. The chain is built from TRBV7-2 and TRBJ2-5; weak D call: TRBD2 (6 bases). The CDR3 has 11 amino acids. Looked up from germline, CDR1 is SGHTA and CDR2 is FQGNSA. V dropped 5 bases and J dropped 5 bases, with 6 bases sitting between them.